What follows are 17 T cell receptor beta chains derived from one specimen sequenced in a study of naive and memory T cell subsets (dated by TCRdb to 2016 to 2017). The meaning of the sample's treatment or condition label: skin biopsy from PPD injection site in Mantoux-positive individual. The study described a robust, sensitive protocol for amplifying, sequencing and analyzing TCRs, using 3' ligation of a UMI-containing oligonucleotide to TCR cDNA. The library was built by means of UMI-ligation and nested PCR. These reads were obtained on an Illumina MiSeq. The ligated cDNA was amplified by four rounds of PCR, in which nested alpha and beta constant region primers were used together with the SP2 primer. TCRdb applied fastp at Q25 and MiXCR to the public reads, then kept only in-frame beta chains. Entries that share a CDR3 protein sequence are merged under the most common genes and DNA. Here the sample has around 13,000 distinct CDR3 sequences; around 5.2% occur a single time. The ten largest make up roughly 8.2% of the sample.

Material: skin, obtained from a tuberculin skin test site. Every receptor here comes from an adult in good health.

This clonotype has at least ten counts. This sequence joins TRBV18 and TRBJ1-5; D might be TRBD1 (6 bases). CDR3 size: 16 residues. Germline-derived CDR1 and CDR2 are KGHSH and LQKENI. V lost 1 base to trimming and J lost 7 bases, with 17 bases between them. The CDR3 sequence: CASSPRRRGSRQPQHF. The CDR3 nucleotides read TGTGCCAGCTCACCACGCCGGAGGGGGTCACGGCAGCCCCAGCATTTT.

This clonotype was counted ten times or more. The chain uses TRBV7-9 and TRBJ2-5; the match to TRBD1 covers 7 bases. V was clipped by 4 bases and J by 5 bases; unmatched bases: 7. The germline gives CDR1 SEHNR, CDR2 FQNEAQ (reference sequence). The CDR3 covers 14 residues. The CDR3 DNA sequence: TGTGCCAGCAGCTCTAACAGGGGTCTGGAGACCCAGTACTTC. Residues: CASSSNRGLETQYF.

This clonotype was found many times. The rearrangement links TRBV12-3 or TRBV12-4 to TRBJ1-5; weak D call: TRBD1 (6 bases). The CDR3 is 13 amino acids. Trimming removed 8 bases from V and 7 bases from J, with 15 bases in between. The CDR3 coding sequence is TGTGCCAGCGGGGAGGGGGGGGACCAGCCCCAGCATTTT. This codes for CASGEGGDQPQHF.

With respect to this clonotype: A much larger clonotype is one base distant, so this may be a read error. This chain uses TRBV5-8 with TRBJ2-5; 9 nucleotides match TRBD1. The germline V gene encodes CDR1 SGHTS and CDR2 YDEGEE. CDR3 size: 16 residues. The CDR3 bases are TGTGCCAACAGCCGAGGACAGGGGTTTTTCCAAGAGACCCAGTACTTC. Amino acid sequence: CANSRGQGFFQETQYF.

This clonotype was picked up many times. J is TRBJ2-3 and V is TRBV7-2; a possible D gene is TRBD2 (7 bases). The CDR3 length is 14 residues. V was clipped by 5 bases and J by 5 bases, with 14 bases between them. Germline loops: CDR1 SGHTA, CDR2 FQGNSA. In DNA, the CDR3 is TGTGCCAGCAGCCCGCAGGGGAGGGGAGATACGCAGTATTTT. Residues: CASSPQGRGDTQYF.

This clonotype occurred many times. This sequence joins TRBV19 and TRBJ1-5; possibly TRBD1 for D (6 bases). V dropped 10 bases and J dropped 0 bases, with 13 bases sitting between them. Germline-derived CDR1 and CDR2 are LNHDA and SQIVND (reference sequence). This CDR3 spans 14 amino acids. This CDR3 is CATKGDFSNQPQHF. The CDR3 bases are TGTGCCACAAAGGGGGACTTTAGCAATCAGCCCCAGCATTTT.

In this sample, this clonotype is medium-sized (0.01 to 0.1%). The gene calls are TRBV12-5 and TRBJ2-3; TRBD1 aligns across 10 bases. After removal of 5 bases from V and 9 bases from J, the junction contained 11 bases not matched to a gene. CDR1 is LGHNT, CDR2 FRNRAP, per germline. The CDR3 contains 15 residues. The CDR3: CASGHPGQGTKTQYF. CDR3 nucleotides: TGTGCTAGTGGTCACCCGGGACAGGGGACAAAAACGCAGTATTTT.

Judged by abundance, this clonotype is medium-sized. The rearrangement uses TRBV20-1 and TRBJ2-3; the D gene is possibly TRBD2 (5 bases). The germline CDR1 and CDR2 sequences are DFQATT and SNEGSKA (reference sequence). The CDR3 runs to 17 residues. Trimming took off 0 bases at V and 0 bases at J, with 16 bases between the two ends. The CDR3 spells CSARDPLQAASTDTQYF. CDR3 sequence (DNA): TGCAGTGCTAGAGATCCCCTTCAAGCGGCTAGCACAGATACGCAGTATTTT.

Judged by abundance, this clonotype is medium-sized. The chain joins TRBV9 to TRBJ2-4, with 8 bases that match TRBD2. With V trimmed by 3 bases and J by 1 base, 18 bases remained unmatched. CDR3 length: 20 amino acids. Germline V gene sequence: CDR1 SGDLS, CDR2 YYNGEE. For the CDR3, the DNA is TGTGCCAGCAGCGGAGACAGCGGGGGCCCTACCCAACTGGCCAAAAACATTCAGTACTTC. Protein: CASSGDSGGPTQLAKNIQYF.

Judged by abundance, this clonotype is medium-sized (0.01 to 0.1%). This chain joins TRBV7-6 and TRBJ2-1; 9 bases map to TRBD1. CDR1 SGHVS and CDR2 FNYEAQ come from the germline V gene. The CDR3 consists of 14 residues. With V trimmed by 5 bases and J by 8 bases, 7 bases remained unmatched. CDR3: CASSRGQGMDEQFF. CDR3 coding DNA: TGTGCCAGCAGCCGGGGACAGGGAATGGATGAGCAGTTCTTC. The variable domain in full, completed from reference TRBV7-6 and TRBJ2-1, reads GAGVSQSPRYKVTKRGQDVALRCDPISGHVSLYWYRQALGQGPEFLTYFNYEAQQDKSGLPNDRFSAERPEGSISTLTIQRTEQRDSAMYRCASSRGQGMDEQFFGPGTRLTVL.

This clonotype was picked up many times. The J gene is TRBJ2-1, the V gene TRBV12-3 or TRBV12-4, with TRBD1 matching over 7 bases. The CDR3 sequence is 12 residues long. The V and J ends lost 5 bases and 8 bases, in that order; junction bases with no gene match: 3. CDR3 sequence: CASSNRGHEQFF. The CDR3 DNA reads TGTGCCAGCAGTAACAGGGGTCATGAGCAGTTCTTC.

This clonotype was found many times. The chain joins TRBV12-3 or TRBV12-4 to TRBJ2-5; D ambiguous. Trimming cost V 6 bases and J 2 bases, with 4 bases left between them. The CDR3 has 11 amino acids. This CDR3 is CASSLQETQYF. The CDR3 nucleotides read TGTGCCAGCAGCCTACAAGAGACCCAGTACTTC.

In this sample, this clonotype turned up many times. The V gene is TRBV9, the J gene TRBJ2-1; a weak D match, TRBD2 (5 bases). Germline V gene data show CDR1 as SGDLS and CDR2 as YYNGEE. The V end was cut by 3 bases, the J end by 3 bases, with 16 bases between. The CDR3 length is 16 residues. The CDR3 spells CASSGGGRADYNEQFF. The CDR3 region has the DNA TGTGCCAGCAGCGGAGGCGGGCGGGCAGACTACAATGAGCAGTTCTTC. Drawing the rest from reference TRBV9 and TRBJ2-1, the complete variable domain is DSGVTQTPKHLITATGQRVTLRCSPRSGDLSVYWYQQSLDQGLQFLIQYYNGEERAKGNILERFSAQQFPDLHSELNLSSLELGDSALYFCASSGGGRADYNEQFFGPGTRLTVL.

This clonotype was picked up a small number of times. The chain carries TRBV5-1 and TRBJ1-5; tentative D call: TRBD1 (6 bases). Germline values: CDR1 SGHRS, CDR2 YFSETQ. The CDR3 runs to 15 residues. Deletions cut 6 bases from V and 0 bases from J, with 13 bases between. The CDR3 region is CASKEGGYSNQPQHF. CDR3 in DNA: TGCGCCAGCAAGGAGGGGGGATATAGCAATCAGCCCCAGCATTTT.

This clonotype has ten or more counts. The rearrangement uses TRBV7-2 and TRBJ2-3, with D possibly TRBD2 on 6 matching bases. This CDR3 region has 15 residues. V was trimmed by 5 bases and J by 6 bases, leaving 18 bases between them. Per the germline V gene, CDR1 is SGHTA and CDR2 is FQGNSA. CDR3 DNA sequence: TGTGCCAGCAGCCCTATCGGGGGAAAACTGGATACGCAGTATTTT. Translation: CASSPIGGKLDTQYF.

The V call is TRBV7-2, the J call TRBJ1-6, with TRBD1 matching over 8 bases. CDR1 and CDR2 (germline): SGHTA, FQGNSA. The CDR3 runs to 17 residues. Unmatched junction bases numbered 10, after V lost 0 bases and J lost 9 bases. CDR3: CASSLALFDRGFSPLHF. As DNA, the CDR3 is TGTGCCAGCAGCTTAGCGCTATTCGACAGGGGATTTTCACCCCTCCACTTT.

This clonotype came up many times. The chain joins TRBV6-1 to TRBJ2-3, with 10 bases matching TRBD2. V shed 8 bases and J 4 bases; nucleotides not matched to a gene: 6. Germline V lookup: CDR1 MNHNS, CDR2 SASEGT. This CDR3 has 14 residues. CDR3 bases: TGTGCCAGCCATCGAGCGGGGGGGCCAGATACGCAGTATTTT. This sequence encodes CASHRAGGPDTQYF.